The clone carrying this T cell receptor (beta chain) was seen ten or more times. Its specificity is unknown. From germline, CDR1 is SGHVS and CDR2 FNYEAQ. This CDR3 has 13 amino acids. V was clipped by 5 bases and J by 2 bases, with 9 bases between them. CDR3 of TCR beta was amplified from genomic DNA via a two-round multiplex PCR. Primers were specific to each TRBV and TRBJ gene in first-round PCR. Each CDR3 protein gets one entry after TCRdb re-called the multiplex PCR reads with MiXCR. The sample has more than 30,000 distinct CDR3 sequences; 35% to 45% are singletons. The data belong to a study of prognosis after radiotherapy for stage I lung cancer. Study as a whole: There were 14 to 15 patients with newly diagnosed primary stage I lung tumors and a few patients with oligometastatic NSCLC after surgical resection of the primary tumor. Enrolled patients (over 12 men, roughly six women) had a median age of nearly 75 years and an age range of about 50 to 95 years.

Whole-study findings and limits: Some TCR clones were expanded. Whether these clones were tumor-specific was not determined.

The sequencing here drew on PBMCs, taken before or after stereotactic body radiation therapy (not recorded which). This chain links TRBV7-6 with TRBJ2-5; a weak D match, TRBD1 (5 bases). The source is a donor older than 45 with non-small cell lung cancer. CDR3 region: CASSRGRQETQYF. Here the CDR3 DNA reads TGTGCCAGCAGCAGGGGCAGACAAGAGACCCAGTACTTC.